A single T cell receptor beta chain is shown here with its context. Its antigen remains unidentified. The source of the sample is a study of blood T cells in healthy people across ages. Study observations and caveats: TCR beta diversity correlated strongly with naive T cell percentage. PBMC samples, being unsorted, prevented any conclusive comparison of naive and antigen-experienced cells.

Germline V CDR1 and CDR2: SGDLS, YYNGEE. With 0 bases clipped from V and 6 bases from J, the junction kept 3 bases outside the gene matches. The CDR3 runs to 15 residues. A J-beta primer mix and a sample-barcoded 5' primer were used in a second PCR of about 6 to 12 cycles. Each cDNA molecule carried a tag from a template-switch adaptor that contained 12 random nucleotides. MiXCR, run by TCRdb on the 5' RACE reads, gives a single entry per CDR3 protein. The sample includes more than 650,000 distinct CDR3 sequences, about 53% of them seen just once. Researchers collected roughly 10 milliliters of peripheral blood from every single donor.

The J gene is TRBJ2-2, the V gene TRBV9, with 9 bases lining up with TRBD2. The sequence came from a man older than 75 in good health. The sample consisted of blood. CDR3 region: CASSVVAGASGELFF. CDR3 sequence (DNA): TGTGCCAGCAGCGTAGTAGCGGGGGCGTCCGGGGAGCTGTTTTTT.